This T cell receptor beta chain was captured in a study of radiation and T cells in renal cell carcinoma. Broader study findings: From baseline, blood top tumor clonotypes peaked at 2 weeks post-radiation. Without pretreatment biopsies, baseline tumor clonotype presence was undetermined.

Noted time point: baseline pretreatment blood. Stated treatment: 15 Gy SBRT to primary tumor, nephrectomy 4 weeks later. After SBRT, blood was collected at 2 and 4 weeks, plus baseline. The patient's renal cell carcinoma had clear cell pathology. Assay: immunoSEQ multiplex PCR; the TCRdb copy retains only in-frame clones and omits some. The repertoire has 120,000 to 150,000 clones, roughly nine tenths of them found once; the top ten carry roughly 4.1%. With regard to this clone: The antigen remains undetermined.

The CDR3 loop spans 14 amino acids. The germline gives CDR1 SGHVS, CDR2 FNYEAQ. V gave up 5 bases and J gave up 10 bases, with 18 bases separating them. Specimen: blood, collected from a patient whose treatment included radiotherapy and nephrectomy. V gene TRBV7-6 combines with J gene TRBJ2-1; D gene ambiguous. This clonotype was sampled from a woman between 65 and 79 years old with renal cell carcinoma. The DNA of the CDR3 is TGTGCCAGCAGCCTAGGGATGGGATCCGGAGAGCAGTTCTTC. Translated, it gives CASSLGMGSGEQFF.